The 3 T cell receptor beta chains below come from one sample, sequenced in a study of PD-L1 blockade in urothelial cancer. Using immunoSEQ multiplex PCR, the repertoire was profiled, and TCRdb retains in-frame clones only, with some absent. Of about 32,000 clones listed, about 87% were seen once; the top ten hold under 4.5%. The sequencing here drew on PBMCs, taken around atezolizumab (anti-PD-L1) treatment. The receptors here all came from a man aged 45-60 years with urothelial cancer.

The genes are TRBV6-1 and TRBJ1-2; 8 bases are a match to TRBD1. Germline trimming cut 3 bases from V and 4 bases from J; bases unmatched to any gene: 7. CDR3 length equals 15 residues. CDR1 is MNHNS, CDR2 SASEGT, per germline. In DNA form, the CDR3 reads TGTGCCAGCAGTGAGGGGACAGGTACCTTCTATGGCTACACCTTC. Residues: CASSEGTGTFYGYTF.

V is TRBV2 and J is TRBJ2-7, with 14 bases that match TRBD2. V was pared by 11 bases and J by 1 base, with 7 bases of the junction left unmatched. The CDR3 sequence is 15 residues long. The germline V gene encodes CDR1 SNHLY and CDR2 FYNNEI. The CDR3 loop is CAGGLAGGGSYEQYF. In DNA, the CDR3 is TGTGCCGGCGGACTAGCGGGGGGTGGTTCCTACGAGCAGTACTTC.

The CDR3 here is CAWSALRGYGSGNTIYF. Written as DNA, the CDR3 is TGTGCCTGGAGCGCTCTAAGGGGTTATGGCTCTGGAAACACCATATATTTT. V usage is TRBV30 and J usage is TRBJ1-3, with TRBD1 as a possible D gene (5 bases). V shed 3 bases and J shed 0 bases, with 18 bases lying between them. The CDR3 has 17 residues. The V gene's germline CDR1 is GTSNPN and CDR2 SVGIG (reference sequence).